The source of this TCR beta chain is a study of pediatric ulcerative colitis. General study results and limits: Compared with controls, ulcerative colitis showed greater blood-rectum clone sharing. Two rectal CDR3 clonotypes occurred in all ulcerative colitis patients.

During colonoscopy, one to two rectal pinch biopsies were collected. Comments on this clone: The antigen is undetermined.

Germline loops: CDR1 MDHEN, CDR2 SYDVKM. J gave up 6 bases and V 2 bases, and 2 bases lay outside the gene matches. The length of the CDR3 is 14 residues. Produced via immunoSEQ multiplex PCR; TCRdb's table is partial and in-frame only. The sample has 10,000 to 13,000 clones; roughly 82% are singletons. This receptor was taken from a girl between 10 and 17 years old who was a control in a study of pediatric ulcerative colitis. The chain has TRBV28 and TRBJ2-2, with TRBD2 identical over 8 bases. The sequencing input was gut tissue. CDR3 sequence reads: CASSLRREAGELFF. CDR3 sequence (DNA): TGTGCCAGCAGTTTAAGGCGGGAGGCCGGGGAGCTGTTTTTT.